This TCR beta chain was sequenced for a study of shared clonotypes between healthy human individuals. Study-wide findings and caveats: Rarefaction demonstrated incomplete sorted-subset sequencing despite large depth. Non-shared clonotypes were found to have lower generation probabilities than the clonotypes that were shared by all four of the sorted-subset donors.

Deep level was the assay's run setting. In the sorted-subset replicate PCRs, approximately 200 ng DNA, 25,000 to 30,000 T cell genomes, was used. The method was immunoSEQ multiplex PCR; TCRdb's version includes in-frame clones alone and lacks a portion of them. The data hold over a million clones, with about 74% observed a single time. Comments on this clone: The antigen is undetermined.

The CDR3 totals 11 residues. V shed 2 bases and J shed 7 bases, with 6 bases lying between them. The chain combines TRBV23-1 with TRBJ2-7; D call uncertain. TRBV23-1 is annotated as an ORF whose role is uncertain. The sequenced sample was memory CD4+ T cells sorted from blood. Specified subset: CD45RA-negative fraction. This clonotype was obtained from a man aged 18 to 29 in good health. The CDR3 DNA is TGCGCCAGCAGTCAAGGGGATGAGCAGTACTTC. Its translation is CASSQGDEQYF.